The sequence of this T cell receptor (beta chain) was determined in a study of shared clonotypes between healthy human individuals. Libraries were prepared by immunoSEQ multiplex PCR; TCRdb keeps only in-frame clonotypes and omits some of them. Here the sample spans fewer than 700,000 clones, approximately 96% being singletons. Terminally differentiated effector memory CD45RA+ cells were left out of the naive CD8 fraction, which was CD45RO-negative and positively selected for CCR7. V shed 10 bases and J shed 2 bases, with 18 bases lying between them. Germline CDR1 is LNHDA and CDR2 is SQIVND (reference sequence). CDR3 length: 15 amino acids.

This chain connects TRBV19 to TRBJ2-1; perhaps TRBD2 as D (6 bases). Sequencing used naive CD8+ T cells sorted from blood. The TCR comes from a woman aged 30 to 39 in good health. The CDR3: CATTYSGRPYNEQFF. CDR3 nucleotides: TGTGCCACCACCTACTCGGGGAGGCCCTACAATGAGCAGTTCTTC. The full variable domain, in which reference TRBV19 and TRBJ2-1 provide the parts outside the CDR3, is DGGITQSPKYLFRKEGQNVTLSCEQNLNHDAMYWYRQDPGQGLRLIYYSQIVNDFQKGDIAEGYSVSREKKESFPLTVTSAQKNPTAFYLCATTYSGRPYNEQFFGPGTRLTVL.